This T cell receptor (beta chain) derives from a study of blood T cell repertoires in COVID-19. The germline CDR1 and CDR2 sequences are KGHSH and LQKENI. There are 14 residues in the CDR3. J was trimmed by 4 bases and V by 3 bases; bases with no gene match: 3. Methods used by the authors: How many nucleated cells were present was estimated from reference gene primer amplification. Using immunoSEQ multiplex PCR, the repertoire was profiled, and TCRdb retains in-frame clones only, with some absent. Clonal size and the V and J genes are those of that table, whereas D and trimming came from the DNA. This sample has approximately 230,000 clones, with over 75% found just once. All enrollees were roughly 18 to 89 years old and from about 25 US areas.

This chain connects TRBV18 to TRBJ1-2, with 9 bases fitting TRBD1. The origin of this receptor is a man aged 40-49 years who had recovered from COVID-19. What was sequenced was PBMCs or T cells enriched from blood (not recorded which). CDR3 nucleotides: TGTGCCAGCTCACCGGGACAGGGAAGCTATGGCTACACCTTC. Translation gives CASSPGQGSYGYTF.